Below, 13 T cell receptor beta chains from the same sample are listed, as sequenced in a study of siplizumab effects on memory and regulatory T cells. Sequencing used immunoSEQ multiplex PCR; TCRdb keeps in-frame clones, though not all of them. Of tens of thousands of clones in the sample, over 85% are singletons; the top ten hold 5% to 7%. Sequencing used CD8+ T cells sorted from blood. The receptors derive from a human donor in good health.

The chain employs TRBV30 and TRBJ2-7, with TRBD2 as a possible D gene (7 bases). This CDR3 comprises 15 residues. Germline V gene lookup returns CDR1 GTSNPN and CDR2 SVGIG (reference sequence). Trimming pared 1 base from V and 3 bases from J, leaving 16 bases between. This CDR3 is CAWSGIGGLNYEQYF. In DNA form, the CDR3 reads TGTGCCTGGAGTGGGATCGGGGGGCTCAACTACGAGCAGTACTTC.

The CDR3 bases are TGCGCCAGCAGCCCCGGGGGCACAGATACGCAGTATTTT. This encodes CASSPGGTDTQYF. The rearrangement links TRBV5-1 to TRBJ2-3, with D maybe TRBD2 (5 bases). V lost 4 bases and J 1 base, leaving 7 bases between the germline ends. The CDR3 extends over 13 amino acids. In germline, CDR1 is SGHRS, CDR2 YFSETQ.

This sequence joins TRBV5-4 and TRBJ2-7, with D maybe TRBD1 (5 bases). The CDR3 contains 15 residues. From germline, CDR1 is SGHNT and CDR2 YYREEE (reference sequence). The V end lost 2 bases, the J end lost 0 bases, and 12 bases lay between the germline ends. The CDR3 reads CASSLGVGHSYEQYF. CDR3 nucleotides: TGTGCCAGCAGCTTAGGGGTAGGGCACTCCTACGAGCAGTACTTC.

The rearrangement links TRBV6-5 to TRBJ1-5; possible D gene TRBD1, 6 bases. The CDR3 is 14 amino acids. Germline V gene data show CDR1 as MNHEY and CDR2 as SVGAGI. Trimming took off 2 bases at V and 4 bases at J, with 9 bases between the two ends. Written as DNA, the CDR3 is TGTGCCAGCAGTTACGGGCAGGGGAATCAGCCCCAGCATTTT. Translation: CASSYGQGNQPQHF.

The gene calls are TRBV14 and TRBJ2-5; D call uncertain. CDR1 is SGHDN, CDR2 FVKESK, per germline. V was trimmed by 2 bases and J by 2 bases, leaving 9 bases between them. CDR3 length equals 14 residues. The CDR3 bases are TGTGCCAGCAGCCAAAGCCGCTTACAAGAGACCCAGTACTTC. Translating it yields CASSQSRLQETQYF.

The sample holds one count of this clone. The chain links TRBV11-1 to TRBJ2-7, with a weak D call TRBD1 (5 bases). The V gene lost 0 bases and the J gene lost 2 bases, with 5 bases spanning the gap. The germline V gene has CDR1 SGHAT and CDR2 FQDESV (reference sequence). The CDR3 runs 13 residues. CDR3 sequence reads: CASSLAGAYEQYF. CDR3 in DNA: TGTGCCAGCAGCTTAGCAGGGGCCTACGAGCAGTACTTC.

The chain combines TRBV14 with TRBJ2-7; D call uncertain. Trimming cost V 3 bases and J 3 bases, with 12 bases left between them. Germline CDR1 is SGHDN and CDR2 is FVKESK. The CDR3 has 14 residues. The CDR3 loop reads CASSQTGLHYEQYF. The CDR3 DNA sequence: TGTGCCAGCAGCCAGACCGGGCTCCACTACGAGCAGTACTTC.

This sequence joins TRBV12-5 and TRBJ2-5; TRBD1 agrees at 10 bases. Matching the DNA end better, TRBJ2-7 makes the J call doubtful. Germline CDR1 is LGHNT and CDR2 is FRNRAP. The CDR3 totals 15 residues. CDR3 amino acids: CASGPNRDRGFEQYF. The CDR3 nucleotides read TGTGCTAGTGGCCCGAACCGGGACAGGGGCTTCGAGCAGTACTTC.

V usage is TRBV5-4 and J usage is TRBJ2-2; perhaps TRBD2 as D (5 bases). Trimming pared 4 bases from V and 0 bases from J, leaving 13 bases between. This CDR3 is built from 16 residues. Germline CDR1 and CDR2: SGHNT and YYREEE (reference sequence). In DNA, the CDR3 is TGTGCCAGCAGCCCGGACGAGGGAACGAACACCGGGGAGCTGTTTTTT. Protein: CASSPDEGTNTGELFF.

The chain uses TRBV27 and TRBJ2-5, with a tentative D call TRBD1 (5 bases). V was clipped by 8 bases and J by 4 bases, with 8 bases between them. The CDR3 totals 11 residues. CDR1 and CDR2 from the germline V gene are MNHEY and SMNVEV (reference sequence). CDR3 protein: CASPGLETQYF. The DNA of the CDR3 is TGTGCCAGCCCAGGGCTAGAGACCCAGTACTTC.

The CDR3 DNA follows: TGTGCCAGCAGCCCGATGGACGTGGTAGCGGGAGCAGAGACCCAGTACTTC. Encoded protein: CASSPMDVVAGAETQYF. This chain uses TRBV7-2 with TRBJ2-5, with 9 nucleotides matching TRBD2. The CDR3 loop spans 17 amino acids. V lost 5 bases to trimming and J lost 4 bases; unmatched junction nucleotides: 14. The germline CDR1 and CDR2 sequences are SGHTA and FQGNSA.

CDR3 sequence: CASSQSGVGHTDTQYF. In nucleotides, the CDR3 is TGCGCCAGCAGCCAATCTGGGGTGGGGCACACAGATACGCAGTATTTT. This chain joins TRBV4-3 and TRBJ2-3; D might be TRBD1 (5 bases). This CDR3 has 16 residues. Trimming took off 2 bases at V and 2 bases at J, with 14 bases between the two ends. Germline-derived CDR1 and CDR2 are LGHNA and YSLEER.

The rearrangement links TRBV11-2 to TRBJ2-7, with D unresolved. The ends were cut back, 0 bases at V and 1 base at J, with 4 bases in the middle. In germline, CDR1 is SGHAT, CDR2 FQNNGV. The CDR3 is 13 residues long. This CDR3 reads CASSLDNSYEQYF. CDR3 nucleotide sequence: TGTGCCAGCAGCTTAGACAATTCCTACGAGCAGTACTTC. The whole variable domain, remainder taken from reference TRBV11-2 and TRBJ2-7, is EAGVAQSPRYKIIEKRQSVAFWCNPISGHATLYWYQQILGQGPKLLIQFQNNGVVDDSQLPKDRFSAERLKGVDSTLKIQPAKLEDSAVYLCASSLDNSYEQYFGPGTRLTVT.